This T cell receptor (beta chain) was sequenced during a study of radiation and T cells in renal cell carcinoma. The table came from immunoSEQ multiplex PCR; TCRdb's copy has only in-frame clones and leaves some out. This table has approximately 85,000 clones, around 89% appearing once. The CDR3 spans 11 residues. V was clipped by 3 bases and J by 10 bases, with 7 bases between them. Germline values: CDR1 GTSNPN, CDR2 SVGIG (reference sequence). The time point was: blood 4 weeks post-SBRT, at nephrectomy. The treatment is: 15 Gy SBRT to primary tumor, nephrectomy 4 weeks later. The sequence was obtained from a woman between 65 and 79 years old with renal cell carcinoma. The chain uses TRBV30 and TRBJ1-6, with D unclear. This specimen was blood, taken from a patient whose treatment included radiotherapy and nephrectomy. The CDR3 spells CAWRLGSPLHF. CDR3 bases: TGTGCCTGGAGGTTGGGGTCACCCCTCCACTTT.